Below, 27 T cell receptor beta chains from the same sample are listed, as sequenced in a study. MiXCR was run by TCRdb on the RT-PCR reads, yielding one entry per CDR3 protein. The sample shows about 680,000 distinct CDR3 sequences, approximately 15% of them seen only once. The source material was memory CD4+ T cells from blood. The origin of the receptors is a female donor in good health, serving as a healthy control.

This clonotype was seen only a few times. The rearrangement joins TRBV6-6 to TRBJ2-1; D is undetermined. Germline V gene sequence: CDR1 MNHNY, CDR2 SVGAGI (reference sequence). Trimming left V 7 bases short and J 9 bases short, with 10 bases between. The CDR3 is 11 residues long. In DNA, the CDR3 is TGTGCCAGCAAATTAGCCAGTGAGCAGTTCTTC. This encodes CASKLASEQFF.

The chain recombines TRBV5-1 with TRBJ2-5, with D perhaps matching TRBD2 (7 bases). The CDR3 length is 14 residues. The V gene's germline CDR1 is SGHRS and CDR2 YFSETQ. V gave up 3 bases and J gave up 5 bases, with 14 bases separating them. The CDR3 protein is CASSSEGGGETQYF. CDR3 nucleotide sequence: TGCGCCAGCAGCTCCGAGGGGGGAGGGGAGACCCAGTACTTC. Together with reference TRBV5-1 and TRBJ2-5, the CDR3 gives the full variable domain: KAGVTQTPRYLIKTRGQQVTLSCSPISGHRSVSWYQQTPGQGLQFLFEYFSETQRNKGNFPGRFSGRQFSNSRSEMNVSTLELGDSALYLCASSSEGGGETQYFGPGTRLLVL.

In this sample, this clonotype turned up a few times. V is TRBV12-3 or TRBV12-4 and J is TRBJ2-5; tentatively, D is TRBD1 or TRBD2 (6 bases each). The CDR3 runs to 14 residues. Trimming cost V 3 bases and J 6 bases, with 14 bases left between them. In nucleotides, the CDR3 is TGTGCCAGCAGTTTGGGGGCGGGAAGCCAGACCCAGTACTTC. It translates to CASSLGAGSQTQYF.

In DNA, the CDR3 is TGCGCCAGCTCGGGACAGGGGGATTCCTATAATTCACCCCTCCACTTT. Its translation is CASSGQGDSYNSPLHF. The chain employs TRBV5-1 and TRBJ1-6; TRBD1 aligns across 11 bases. V lost 7 bases and J lost 1; bases outside the gene matches: 4. The CDR3 runs 16 residues. Germline V lookup: CDR1 SGHRS, CDR2 YFSETQ. The complete variable domain, with remaining parts taken from reference TRBV5-1 and TRBJ1-6, reads KAGVTQTPRYLIKTRGQQVTLSCSPISGHRSVSWYQQTPGQGLQFLFEYFSETQRNKGNFPGRFSGRQFSNSRSEMNVSTLELGDSALYLCASSGQGDSYNSPLHFGNGTRLTVT.

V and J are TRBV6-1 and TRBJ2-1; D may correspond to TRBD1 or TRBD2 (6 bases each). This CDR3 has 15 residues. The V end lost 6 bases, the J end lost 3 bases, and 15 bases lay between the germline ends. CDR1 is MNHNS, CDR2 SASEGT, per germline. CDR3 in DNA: TGTGCCAGCAGGGTTAAAGAGGGGGGCTACAATGAGCAGTTCTTC. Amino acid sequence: CASRVKEGGYNEQFF.

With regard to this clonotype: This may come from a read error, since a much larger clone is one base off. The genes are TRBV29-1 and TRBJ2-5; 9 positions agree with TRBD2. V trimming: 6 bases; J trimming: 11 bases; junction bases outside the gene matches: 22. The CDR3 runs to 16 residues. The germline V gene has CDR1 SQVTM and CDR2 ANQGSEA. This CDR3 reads CSVGQKVLAGYNEQYF. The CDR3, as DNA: TGCAGCGTCGGACAGAAGGTGCTAGCGGGGTACAATGAGCAGTACTTC.

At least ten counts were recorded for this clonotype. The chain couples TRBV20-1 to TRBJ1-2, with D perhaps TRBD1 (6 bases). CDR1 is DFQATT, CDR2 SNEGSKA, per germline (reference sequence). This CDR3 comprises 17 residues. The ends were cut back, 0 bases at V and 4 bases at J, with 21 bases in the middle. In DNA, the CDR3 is TGCAGTGCTAGAGATAGGGGGGGTCTAGGGGTCTCCTATGGCTACACCTTC. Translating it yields CSARDRGGLGVSYGYTF.

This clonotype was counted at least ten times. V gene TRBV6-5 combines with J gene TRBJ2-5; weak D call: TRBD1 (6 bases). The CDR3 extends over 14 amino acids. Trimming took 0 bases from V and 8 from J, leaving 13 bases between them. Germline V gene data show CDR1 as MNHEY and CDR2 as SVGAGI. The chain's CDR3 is CASSYSRDRFTQYF. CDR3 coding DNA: TGTGCCAGCAGTTACTCGCGAGACAGGTTTACCCAGTACTTC.

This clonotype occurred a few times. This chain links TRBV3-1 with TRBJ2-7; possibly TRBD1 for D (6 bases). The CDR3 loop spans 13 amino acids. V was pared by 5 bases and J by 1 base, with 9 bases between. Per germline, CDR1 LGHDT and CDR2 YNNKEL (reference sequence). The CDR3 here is CASSDRISYEQYF. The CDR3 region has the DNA TGTGCCAGCAGCGACAGGATATCCTACGAGCAGTACTTC.

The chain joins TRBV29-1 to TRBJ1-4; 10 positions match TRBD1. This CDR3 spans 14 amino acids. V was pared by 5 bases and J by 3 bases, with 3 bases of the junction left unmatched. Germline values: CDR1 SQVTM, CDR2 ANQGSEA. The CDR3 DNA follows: TGCAGCGTTCAGACAGGGGGCCCTAATGAAAAACTGTTTTTT. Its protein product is CSVQTGGPNEKLFF.

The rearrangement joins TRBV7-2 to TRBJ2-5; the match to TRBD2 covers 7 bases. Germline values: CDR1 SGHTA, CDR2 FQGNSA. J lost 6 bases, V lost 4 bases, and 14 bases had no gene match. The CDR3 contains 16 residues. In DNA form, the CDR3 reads TGTGCCAGCAGCTCACAACGAGGGGAGGGCCGCAAGACCCAGTACTTC. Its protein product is CASSSQRGEGRKTQYF.

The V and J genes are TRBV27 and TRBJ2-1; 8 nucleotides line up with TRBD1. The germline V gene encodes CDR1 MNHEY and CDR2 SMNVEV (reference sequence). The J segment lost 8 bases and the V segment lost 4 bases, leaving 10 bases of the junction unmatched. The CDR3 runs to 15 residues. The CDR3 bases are TGTGCCAGCAGTTCCCTGGACAGGGATGGGGATGAGCAGTTCTTC. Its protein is CASSSLDRDGDEQFF.

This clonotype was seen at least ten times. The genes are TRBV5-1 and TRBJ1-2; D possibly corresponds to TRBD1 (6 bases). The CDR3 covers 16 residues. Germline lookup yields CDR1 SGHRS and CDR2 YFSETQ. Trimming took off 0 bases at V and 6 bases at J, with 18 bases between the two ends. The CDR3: CASSLEAGEGLDGYTF. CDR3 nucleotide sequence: TGCGCCAGCAGCTTGGAAGCAGGGGAAGGATTGGATGGCTACACCTTC.

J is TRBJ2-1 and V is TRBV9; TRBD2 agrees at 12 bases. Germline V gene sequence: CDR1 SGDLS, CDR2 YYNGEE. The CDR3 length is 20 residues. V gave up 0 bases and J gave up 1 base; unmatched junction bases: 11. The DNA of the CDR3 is TGTGCCAGCAGCGTAGCACCGGGACTAGCGGGCCGTTCATCCTACAATGAGCAGTTCTTC. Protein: CASSVAPGLAGRSSYNEQFF.

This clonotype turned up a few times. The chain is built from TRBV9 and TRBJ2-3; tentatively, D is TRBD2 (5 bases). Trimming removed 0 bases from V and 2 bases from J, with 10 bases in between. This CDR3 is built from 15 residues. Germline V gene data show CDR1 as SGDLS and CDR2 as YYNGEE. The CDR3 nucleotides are TGTGCCAGCAGCGTAGACGTCGGGATCACAGATACGCAGTATTTT. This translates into CASSVDVGITDTQYF.

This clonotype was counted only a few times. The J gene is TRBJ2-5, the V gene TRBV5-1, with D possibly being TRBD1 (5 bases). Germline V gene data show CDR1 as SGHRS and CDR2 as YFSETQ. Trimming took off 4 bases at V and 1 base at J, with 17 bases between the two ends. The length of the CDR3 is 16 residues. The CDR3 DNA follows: TGCGCCAGCAGCCAAACAAGGGGTTTATCCCAAGAGACCCAGTACTTC. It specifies CASSQTRGLSQETQYF.

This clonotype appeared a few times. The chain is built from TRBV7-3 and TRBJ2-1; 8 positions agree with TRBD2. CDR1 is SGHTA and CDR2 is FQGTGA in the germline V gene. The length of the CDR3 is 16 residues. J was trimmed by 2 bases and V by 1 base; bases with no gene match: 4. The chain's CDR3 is CASSLNAGGTYNEQFF. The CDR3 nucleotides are TGTGCCAGCAGCTTAAACGCGGGAGGCACCTACAATGAGCAGTTCTTC.

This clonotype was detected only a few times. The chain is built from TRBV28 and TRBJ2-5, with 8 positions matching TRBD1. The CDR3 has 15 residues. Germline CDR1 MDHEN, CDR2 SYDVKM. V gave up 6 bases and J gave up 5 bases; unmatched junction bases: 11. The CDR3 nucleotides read TGTGCCAGCAGCATAGGACAGGGACCCGGGGAGACCCAGTACTTC. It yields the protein CASSIGQGPGETQYF.

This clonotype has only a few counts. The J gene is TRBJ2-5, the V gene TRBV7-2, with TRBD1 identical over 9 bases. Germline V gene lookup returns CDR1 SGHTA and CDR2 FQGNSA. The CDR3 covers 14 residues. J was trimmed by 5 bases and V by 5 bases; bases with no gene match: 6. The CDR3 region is CASSATGGWETQYF. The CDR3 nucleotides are TGTGCCAGCAGCGCAACAGGGGGCTGGGAGACCCAGTACTTC.

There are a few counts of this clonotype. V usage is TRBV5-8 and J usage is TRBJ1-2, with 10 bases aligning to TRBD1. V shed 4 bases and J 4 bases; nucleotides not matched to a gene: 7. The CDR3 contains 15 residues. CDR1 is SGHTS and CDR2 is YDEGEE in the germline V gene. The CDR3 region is CASSLRQGALYGYTF. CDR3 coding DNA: TGTGCCAGCAGCCTAAGACAGGGGGCGCTCTATGGCTACACCTTC. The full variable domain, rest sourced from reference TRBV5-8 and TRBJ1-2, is EAGVTQSPTHLIKTRGQQATLRCSPISGHTSVYWYQQALGLGLQFLLWYDEGEERNRGNFPPRFSGRQFPNYSSELNVNALELEDSALYLCASSLRQGALYGYTFGSGTRLTVV.

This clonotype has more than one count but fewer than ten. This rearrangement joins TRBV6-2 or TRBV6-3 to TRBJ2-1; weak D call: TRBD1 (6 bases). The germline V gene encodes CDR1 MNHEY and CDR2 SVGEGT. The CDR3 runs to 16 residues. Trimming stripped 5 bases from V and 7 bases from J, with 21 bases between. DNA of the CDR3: TGTGCCAGCAGTCCCCTCAGCCGTCAGGGGTGGAATGAGCAGTTCTTC. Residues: CASSPLSRQGWNEQFF.

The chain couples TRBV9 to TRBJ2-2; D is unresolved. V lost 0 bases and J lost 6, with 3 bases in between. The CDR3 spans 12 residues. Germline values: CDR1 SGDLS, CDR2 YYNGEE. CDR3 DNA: TGTGCCAGCAGCGTAGATGCCGGGGAGCTGTTTTTT. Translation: CASSVDAGELFF. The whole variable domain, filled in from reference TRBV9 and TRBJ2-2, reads DSGVTQTPKHLITATGQRVTLRCSPRSGDLSVYWYQQSLDQGLQFLIQYYNGEERAKGNILERFSAQQFPDLHSELNLSSLELGDSALYFCASSVDAGELFFGEGSRLTVL.

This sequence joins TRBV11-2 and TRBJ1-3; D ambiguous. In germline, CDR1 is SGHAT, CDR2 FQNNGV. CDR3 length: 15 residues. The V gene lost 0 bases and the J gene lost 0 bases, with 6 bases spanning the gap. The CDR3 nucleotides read TGTGCCAGCAGCTTAGATTGGAGCTCTGGAAACACCATATATTTT. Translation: CASSLDWSSGNTIYF.

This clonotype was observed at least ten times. The CDR3, as DNA: TGTGCCAGCAGTTTAAGGGGACAGGAGACCCAGTACTTC. Protein sequence: CASSLRGQETQYF. This chain links TRBV12-3 or TRBV12-4 with TRBJ2-5, with 7 nucleotides matching TRBD1. The CDR3 has 13 residues. The J segment lost 5 bases and the V segment lost 2 bases, leaving 2 bases of the junction unmatched.

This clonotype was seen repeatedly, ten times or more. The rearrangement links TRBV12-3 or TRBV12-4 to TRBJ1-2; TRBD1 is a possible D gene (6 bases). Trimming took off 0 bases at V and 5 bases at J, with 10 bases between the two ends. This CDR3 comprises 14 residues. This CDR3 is CASSLAGTPYGYTF. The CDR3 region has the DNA TGTGCCAGCAGTTTAGCGGGGACACCTTATGGCTACACCTTC.

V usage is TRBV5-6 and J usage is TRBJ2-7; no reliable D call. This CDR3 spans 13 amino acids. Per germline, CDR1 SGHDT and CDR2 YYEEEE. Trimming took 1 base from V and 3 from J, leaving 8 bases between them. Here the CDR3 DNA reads TGTGCCAGCAGCTTGAGGCAGATCTACGAGCAGTACTTC. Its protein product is CASSLRQIYEQYF.

In DNA form, the CDR3 reads TGCAGTGCTAGGGGTAGCGGTACCTACGAGCAGTACTTC. Residues: CSARGSGTYEQYF. The chain joins TRBV20-1 to TRBJ2-7; D is perhaps TRBD2 (6 bases). Trimming took off 3 bases at V and 2 bases at J, with 11 bases between the two ends. Germline V gives CDR1 DFQATT, CDR2 SNEGSKA (reference sequence). The CDR3 sequence is 13 residues long.